Reported below is one TCR beta chain. The germline gives CDR1 LNHDA, CDR2 SQIVND (reference sequence). The CDR3 is 14 amino acids. V gave up 8 bases and J gave up 0 bases, with 11 bases separating them. TCRdb reanalysed the 5' RACE reads using MiXCR and keeps one entry per CDR3 protein. The sample has under 250,000 distinct CDR3 sequences, approximately 10% seen once; the top ten hold roughly 21%. The sample originates from a study of T-cell memory formation after mild COVID-19. This clonotype originated in a man younger than 35 who had mild COVID-19 (a few samples of this study predate the infection). Cell type and time point are not known. The sample comprised PBMCs or a T cell subset sorted from them (not recorded which). The genes are TRBV19 and TRBJ1-5; D gene uncertain. CDR3 in amino acids: CASEVGYSNQPQHF. The CDR3 nucleotides are TGTGCCAGTGAGGTTGGGTATAGCAATCAGCCCCAGCATTTT.